This T cell receptor (beta chain) was sequenced in a study of blood T cells in healthy people across ages. Study-wide results and limits: Diversity of TCR beta correlated strongly with naive T cell percentage. Age advanced and TCR beta diversity per million T cells fell, roughly linearly.

The CDR3 spans 14 residues. The V and J ends lost 7 bases and 5 bases respectively, with 18 bases between them. The germline V gene encodes CDR1 SGHRS and CDR2 YFSETQ. PCR was performed a second time for roughly 7 to 12 cycles using a sample-barcoded 5' primer and a J-beta primer mix. Each TCR beta cDNA got a 12-nucleotide random molecular identifier. Each CDR3 protein is one row after TCRdb ran MiXCR on the 5' RACE reads. The table includes more than 800,000 distinct CDR3 sequences, 25% to 35% detected once. Notes on this clonotype: Antigen: not known. A read error may be the cause here, since a much bigger clone is one base away.

This rearrangement joins TRBV5-1 to TRBJ2-5; TRBD1 or TRBD2 may be the D gene (5 bases each). This TCR was sampled from a woman older than 75 in good health. Sequencing input: blood. CDR3 region: CASGMGRYTETQYF. The DNA of the CDR3 is TGCGCCAGCGGCATGGGACGGTATACGGAGACCCAGTACTTC.